A selection of T cell receptor beta chains follows, all from one sample in a study of shared clonotypes between healthy human individuals. Method: immunoSEQ multiplex PCR; TCRdb's copy keeps in-frame clones and lacks some. The top ten hold over 1.5% of the sample, which has about 2,100,000 clones, approximately 94% seen once. What was sequenced was naive CD8+ T cells from PBMCs. These receptors originate from a man younger than 35 in good health. Some clones in this sample may be carry-over from other donors' samples. Both conserved end residues are part of each CDR3. D genes are given only for firm matches. Only part of the rows carry a size: once, few, many, or a class if the clone is expanded.

J	V	D	size	CDR3	DNA
TRBJ1-1	TRBV7-9	.	.	CASNPEDQQKKF	TGTGCCAGCAACCCGGAGGACCAACAGAAGAAATTT
TRBJ1-5	TRBV5-6	.	.	CASSLAGGLNQPQHF	TGTGCCAGCAGCTTGGCCGGGGGACTCAATCAGCCCCAGCATTTT
TRBJ1-1	TRBV27	.	.	CASSWGGTEAFF	TGTGCCAGCAGTTGGGGGGGGACTGAAGCTTTCTTT
TRBJ2-7	TRBV21-1	.	.	CASSKARGRPYEQYF	TGTGCCAGCAGCAAAGCCAGGGGTAGGCCCTACGAGCAGTACTTC
TRBJ2-1	TRBV2	.	.	CASSEATGGIWNEQFF	TGTGCCAGCAGTGAAGCGACAGGCGGGATATGGAATGAGCAGTTCTTC
TRBJ2-7	TRBV9	.	once	CASSGARAREQYF	TGTGCCAGCAGTGGGGCCAGGGCGAGGGAGCAGTACTTC
TRBJ1-2	TRBV7-9	.	once	CASSPPGSGYTF	TGTGCCAGCAGCCCCCCGGGGTCGGGCTACACCTTC
TRBJ1-2	TRBV27	.	.	CASSFARSYGYTF	TGTGCCAGCAGTTTCGCCAGGAGTTATGGCTACACCTTC
TRBJ1-1	TRBV6-6	.	.	CASSYSEGTAEAFF	TGTGCCAGCAGTTACTCGGAAGGGACGGCTGAAGCTTTCTTT
TRBJ1-1	TRBV7-7	TRBD1	.	CASSLNTGQSFPNTEAFF	TGTGCCAGCAGCTTGAACACGGGACAGAGCTTCCCGAACACTGAAGCTTTCTTT
TRBJ2-5	TRBV6-5	.	.	CASSPSDGVETQYF	TGTGCCAGCAGCCCGTCTGACGGAGTCGAGACCCAGTACTTC
TRBJ2-1	TRBV27	TRBD2	.	CASSLSMGGINEQFF	TGTGCCAGCAGTTTATCCATGGGGGGGATCAATGAGCAGTTCTTC
TRBJ2-1	TRBV7-9	TRBD2	.	CASSPSGLAGAYNEQFF	TGTGCCAGCAGCCCCTCGGGACTAGCGGGAGCCTACAATGAGCAGTTCTTC
TRBJ2-7	TRBV19	.	.	CASSTGPKSGEQYF	TGTGCCAGTAGTACCGGACCCAAAAGTGGAGAGCAGTACTTC
TRBJ1-1	TRBV7-8	.	.	CASSPVGGGTEAFF	TGTGCCAGCAGCCCAGTGGGGGGCGGCACTGAAGCTTTCTTT
TRBJ2-1	TRBV20-1	TRBD1	.	CSANRGYEQFF	TGCAGTGCGAACAGGGGATATGAGCAGTTCTTC
TRBJ2-7	TRBV15	TRBD2	.	CATRLLAEASEQYF	TGTGCCACCAGACTACTAGCGGAAGCCTCCGAGCAGTACTTC
TRBJ1-3	TRBV6-1	.	.	CASSEASGRLVGNTIYF	TGTGCCAGCAGTGAAGCCTCGGGACGTCTAGTTGGAAACACCATATATTTT
TRBJ2-2	TRBV10-2	.	.	CASSEYRNGELFF	TGCGCCAGCAGTGAATATAGAAATGGGGAGCTGTTTTTT
TRBJ2-5	TRBV7-2	.	.	CASSFGPGGSETQYF	TGTGCCAGCAGCTTTGGGCCCGGAGGATCGGAGACCCAGTACTTC
TRBJ1-1	TRBV30	.	.	CAWTEGGSTAFF	TGTGCCTGGACCGAGGGAGGGAGTACGGCTTTCTTT
TRBJ1-5	TRBV19	TRBD1	.	CASQDPGQILYSNQPQHF	TGTGCCAGCCAGGATCCGGGACAGATCCTTTATAGCAATCAGCCCCAGCATTTT
TRBJ2-1	TRBV9	.	.	CASSVRRDPVGNSYNEQFF	TGTGCCAGCAGCGTGAGGCGGGATCCCGTTGGAAACTCCTACAATGAGCAGTTCTTC
TRBJ2-3	TRBV18	.	.	CASSSREYRSPSTDTQYF	TGTGCCAGCTCATCAAGAGAATACAGGAGCCCAAGCACAGATACGCAGTATTTT
TRBJ2-5	TRBV27	.	.	CASSPRDRGLDGTQYF	TGTGCCAGCAGTCCCCGGGACAGAGGACTAGACGGGACCCAGTACTTC
TRBJ2-7	TRBV28	TRBD1	once	CASSLGQVYEQYF	TGTGCCAGCAGTTTAGGACAGGTCTACGAGCAGTACTTC
TRBJ2-1	TRBV7-9	TRBD1	.	CASSGRSDRKNYNEQFF	TGTGCCAGCAGCGGCCGTTCGGACAGGAAGAACTACAATGAGCAGTTCTTC
TRBJ1-2	TRBV2	.	.	CASRAGQGYGYTF	TGTGCCAGCAGGGCAGGGCAAGGGTATGGCTACACCTTC
TRBJ2-7	TRBV27	.	.	CASSSLISYEQYF	TGTGCCAGCAGTTCCCTCATCTCCTACGAGCAGTACTTC
TRBJ1-4	TRBV27	TRBD1	.	CASSLTRPDRGRANEKLFF	TGTGCCAGCAGTTTAACCCGCCCGGACAGGGGGCGGGCTAATGAAAAACTGTTTTTT
TRBJ2-1	TRBV9	TRBD2	.	CASSASSGSEQFF	TGTGCCAGCAGCGCCTCTAGCGGCTCTGAGCAGTTCTTC
TRBJ2-5	TRBV27	.	.	CASSFGLLETQYF	TGTGCCAGCAGTTTTGGGTTGTTGGAGACCCAGTACTTC
TRBJ1-1	TRBV28	TRBD1	.	CASSGPGQQPKNTEAFF	TGTGCCAGCAGTGGCCCGGGACAGCAACCTAAGAACACTGAAGCTTTCTTT
TRBJ2-1	TRBV7-2	TRBD2	.	CASSLVLAVNEQFF	TGTGCCAGCAGCTTAGTTCTAGCGGTAAATGAGCAGTTCTTC
TRBJ2-1	TRBV6-5	TRBD2	.	CATLKREGTYNEQFF	TGTGCCACCTTGAAGCGGGAGGGGACCTACAATGAGCAGTTCTTC
TRBJ2-3	TRBV10-3	.	.	CAIRDQSTDTQYF	TGTGCCATCCGGGACCAGAGCACAGATACGCAGTATTTT
TRBJ2-7	TRBV15	TRBD2	.	CATSPESGEGRYEQYF	TGTGCCACCAGCCCTGAGAGCGGGGAGGGGAGGTACGAGCAGTACTTC
TRBJ2-5	TRBV28	TRBD2	.	CASSTPWPERGSGMQETQYF	TGTGCCAGCAGCACCCCCTGGCCCGAGCGGGGTTCCGGGATGCAAGAGACCCAGTACTTC
TRBJ2-7	TRBV28	TRBD2	.	CASRGGWTYEQYF	TGTGCCAGCAGGGGGGGGTGGACCTACGAGCAGTACTTC
TRBJ2-2	TRBV28	.	few	CAIGSGELFF	TGTGCCATCGGGTCCGGGGAGCTGTTTTTT
TRBJ1-2	TRBV28	.	.	CASSLRETNYGYTF	TGTGCCAGCAGTTTGCGGGAAACTAACTATGGCTACACCTTC
TRBJ2-3	TRBV7-8	.	.	CATFPGESTDTQYF	TGTGCAACCTTCCCGGGGGAGAGCACAGATACGCAGTATTTT
TRBJ2-5	TRBV28	TRBD2	.	CASSLGVGGRPGEETQYF	TGTGCCAGCAGTTTAGGGGTTGGCGGGAGACCCGGGGAGGAGACCCAGTACTTC
TRBJ1-3	TRBV7-6	TRBD1	once	CASSPRGLGNTIYF	TGTGCCAGCAGCCCCAGGGGGCTTGGAAACACCATATATTTT